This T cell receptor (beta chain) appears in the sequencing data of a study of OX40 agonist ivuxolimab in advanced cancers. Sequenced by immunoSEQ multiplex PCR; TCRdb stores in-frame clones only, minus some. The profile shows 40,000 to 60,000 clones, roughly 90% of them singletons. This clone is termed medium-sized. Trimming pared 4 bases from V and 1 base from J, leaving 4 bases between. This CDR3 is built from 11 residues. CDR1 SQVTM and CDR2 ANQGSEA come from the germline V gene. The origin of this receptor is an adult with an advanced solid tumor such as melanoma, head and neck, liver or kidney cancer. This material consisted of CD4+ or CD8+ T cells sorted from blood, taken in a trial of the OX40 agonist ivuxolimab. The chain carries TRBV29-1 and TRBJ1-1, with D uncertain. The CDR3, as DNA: TGCAGCGTTGTAAAGAACACTGAAGCTTTCTTT. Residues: CSVVKNTEAFF.